A selection of T cell receptor beta chains follows, all from one sample in a study of blood T cell repertoires in COVID-19. Data came from immunoSEQ multiplex PCR; TCRdb stores just in-frame clones and leaves some out. The profile shows 150,000 to 250,000 clones, approximately 82% of them singletons. The sequencing sample was made of peripheral blood. These receptors originate from a human donor with acute or convalescent COVID-19. The donor label of this sample is uncertain. Each CDR3 is given with its conserved first and last residue. Fields, in order: J gene, V gene, clone size, D gene, CDR3 DNA, CDR3 protein. D genes are given only for firm matches. Some rows mark clone size as missing; the rest say once, few, many or name a class of expanded clone.

>TRBJ2-1|TRBV7-9|NA|NA
TGTGCCAGCAGCTTGCGTCCCCTGGAGCAGTTCTTC
CASSLRPLEQFF
>TRBJ1-1|TRBV7-2|NA|NA
TGTGCCAGCAGCTTAGGTGGCAGGGAGAACACTGAAGCTTTCTTT
CASSLGGRENTEAFF
>TRBJ2-3|TRBV9|NA|TRBD2
TGTGCCAGCAGCGTAGTAGCGGGAGCTACAGATACGCAGTATTTT
CASSVVAGATDTQYF
>TRBJ1-4|TRBV27|NA|NA
TGTGCCAGCAGTTCCACGGGGGAACCTAATGAAAAACTGTTTTTT
CASSSTGEPNEKLFF
>TRBJ1-1|TRBV4-3|NA|NA
TGCGCCAGCAGCCAAGGCCTAATCCTCAACACTGAAGCTTTCTTT
CASSQGLILNTEAFF
>TRBJ2-1|TRBV7-8|few|TRBD2
TGTGCCAGCAGCTTAGCGGCTAGCGGCACAATGGAGCAGTTCTTC
CASSLAASGTMEQFF
>TRBJ2-7|TRBV19|NA|NA
TGTGCCAGTAGTATTGAACCCACGAGGACCTACGAGCAGTACTTC
CASSIEPTRTYEQYF
>TRBJ2-1|TRBV28|NA|TRBD2
TGTGCCAGCAGTTTATCGTCGGGAGGAAGGAATGAGCAGTTCTTC
CASSLSSGGRNEQFF
>TRBJ2-7|TRBV5-1|NA|TRBD2
TGCGCCAGCAGCACCCTTACTAGCGGGGGCCCCTACGAGCAGTACTTC
CASSTLTSGGPYEQYF
>TRBJ2-5|TRBV19|NA|NA
TGTGCCAGTAGTCGCGGGGGCACTCCGGAGACCCAGTACTTC
CASSRGGTPETQYF
>TRBJ2-2|TRBV7-8|once|TRBD1
TGTGCCAGCAGTTCGACAGGGTTTTCGACCGGGGAGCTGTTTTTT
CASSSTGFSTGELFF
>TRBJ1-2|TRBV28|once|NA
TGTGCCAGCAGTTCCAGACAGCGAGGCTACACCTTC
CASSSRQRGYTF
>TRBJ2-1|TRBV7-9|NA|TRBD2
TGTGCCAGCTCAGCGGGACGCTACAATGAGCAGTTCTTC
CASSAGRYNEQFF
>TRBJ2-2|TRBV6-6|few|TRBD2
TGTGCCAGCAGGCCCAGGCTAGCGGCCACCGGGGAGCTGTTTTTT
CASRPRLAATGELFF
>TRBJ2-7|TRBV4-2|NA|TRBD1
TGTGCCAGCAGCGAGTTTGGACAGGGGGAATACGAGCAGTACTTC
CASSEFGQGEYEQYF
>TRBJ1-1|TRBV3-1/TRBV3-2|NA|NA
TGTGCCAGCAGCCAAGATCGATTTTTCGGTGGCACTGAAGCTTTCTTT
CASSQDRFFGGTEAFF
>TRBJ1-2|TRBV6-5|NA|TRBD1
TGTGCCAGCAGAGGGACAGGGGATGTATATGGCTACACCTTC
CASRGTGDVYGYTF
>TRBJ2-7|TRBV19|NA|TRBD1
TGTGCCAGTAGTCCGACGGGACAGGGGGCTTATTCGAACTTC
CASSPTGQGAYSNF
>TRBJ1-4|TRBV7-8|NA|TRBD1
TGTGCCAGCAGCTCCAGGGGGCGCGATAATGAAAAACTGTTTTTT
CASSSRGRDNEKLFF
>TRBJ2-1|TRBV5-6|NA|TRBD2
TGTGCCAGCAGCTTCGGACTAGCGGGTTACAATGAGCAGTTCTTC
CASSFGLAGYNEQFF
>TRBJ2-5|TRBV9|NA|NA
TGTGCCAGCAGCTCGCTTAAGCCGGTTCTGTACTTC
CASSSLKPVLYF
>TRBJ2-4|TRBV18|NA|TRBD1
TGTGCCAGCTCACTAACAGGGGATATAGCCAAAAACATTCAGTACTTC
CASSLTGDIAKNIQYF
>TRBJ1-5|TRBV19|NA|TRBD1
TGTGCCAGTAGCAACGGACAGGGAGTAAATCAGCCCCAGCATTTT
CASSNGQGVNQPQHF
>TRBJ1-1|TRBV6-5|NA|NA
TGTGCCAGCAGTTCCACAGGGTCCGGCACTGAAGCTTTCTTT
CASSSTGSGTEAFF
>TRBJ2-7|TRBV12-3/TRBV12-4|NA|NA
TGTGCCAGCAGTTCAGGGCAGGGCGAGCAGTACTTC
CASSSGQGEQYF
>TRBJ1-3|TRBV3-1/TRBV3-2|NA|NA
TGTGCCAGCAGCCAAAGCACAGGGCTGGGAAACACCATATATTTT
CASSQSTGLGNTIYF
>TRBJ1-5|TRBV24-1|NA|NA
TGTGCAACCATGGGGCAGGGCGTAAATCAGCCCCAGCATTTT
CATMGQGVNQPQHF
>TRBJ1-1|TRBV4-1|NA|TRBD1
TGCGCCAGCAGGCGCGGACAGGGGCCGAACACTGAAGCTTTCTTT
CASRRGQGPNTEAFF
>TRBJ2-2|TRBV4-2|NA|TRBD2
TGTGCCAGCAGCCAAGCCGGGACTAGCGGAACCGGGGAGCTGTTTTTT
CASSQAGTSGTGELFF
>TRBJ2-3|TRBV2|NA|TRBD1
TGTGCCAGCAGGCGGACAGGGTCAGATACGCAGTATTTT
CASRRTGSDTQYF
>TRBJ1-2|TRBV24-1|NA|TRBD1
TGTGCCACCAGTGATGCCGGGACAGGGGGCTTTAGCTATGGCTACACCTTC
CATSDAGTGGFSYGYTF
>TRBJ1-5|TRBV19|NA|TRBD1
TGTGCCAGTAGTAATTCGGGGCCGGGACAGGGGAATCAGCCCCAGCATTTT
CASSNSGPGQGNQPQHF
>TRBJ2-3|TRBV30|once|NA
TGTGCCTGGAGAAGTGGAGTTACGCAGTATTTT
CAWRSGVTQYF
>TRBJ2-1|TRBV6-6|NA|NA
TGTGCCAGCAGTCCCGGTAATGAGCAGTTCTTC
CASSPGNEQFF
>TRBJ2-3|TRBV27|NA|NA
TGTGCCAGCAGTTTGGAGGGGGCCTACACAGATACGCAGTATTTT
CASSLEGAYTDTQYF
>TRBJ2-6|TRBV18|NA|TRBD1
TGTGCCAGCTCGACAGGGGGGACTGGGGCCAACGTCCTGACTTTC
CASSTGGTGANVLTF
>TRBJ2-2|TRBV2|NA|NA
TGTGCCAGCAGTGGCGGTGGTAAGGTCAACACCGGGGAGCTGTTTTTT
CASSGGGKVNTGELFF
>TRBJ2-7|TRBV6-5|NA|TRBD2
TGTGCCAGCAGTTACACCCGACTAGCGGGAAACGAGCAGTACTTC
CASSYTRLAGNEQYF
>TRBJ2-3|TRBV9|few|TRBD1
TGTGCCAGCAGCGTAGGGACAGGGATCGGCACAGATACGCAGTATTTT
CASSVGTGIGTDTQYF
>TRBJ1-5|TRBV29-1|NA|TRBD1
TGCAGCGTTAGGACAGGGAGAGGTCAGCCCCAGCATTTT
CSVRTGRGQPQHF
>TRBJ2-5|TRBV6-6|NA|TRBD2
TGTGCCAGCAGTTACAGGATAGCGGGAATGGAGACCCAGTACTTC
CASSYRIAGMETQYF
>TRBJ2-7|TRBV9|NA|NA
TGTGCCAGCAGCGTCGACTCTACTAGCTACGAGCAGTACTTC
CASSVDSTSYEQYF
>TRBJ1-3|TRBV2|NA|NA
TGTGCCAGCAGTGAACAGGGTTCTGGAAACACCATATATTTT
CASSEQGSGNTIYF
>TRBJ2-5|TRBV19|NA|NA
TGTGCCAGTAGTACCACAGAGCAAGAGACCCAGTACTTC
CASSTTEQETQYF
>TRBJ2-3|TRBV19|NA|NA
TGTGCCAGTGGACAGATCACAGATACGCAGTATTTT
CASGQITDTQYF
>TRBJ2-3|TRBV29-1|NA|NA
TGCAGCGTTTACGGGGGGCGGGCAGGGGATTCAGATACGCAGTATTTT
CSVYGGRAGDSDTQYF
>TRBJ1-3|TRBV27|NA|NA
TGTGCCAGCAGTTTCCCGGTGGGGAGGGGCTCTGGAAACACCATATATTTT
CASSFPVGRGSGNTIYF
>TRBJ1-3|TRBV28|NA|NA
TGTGCCAGCAGTCCCTCCCGGGTAGTTATTGTAAACACCATATATTTT
CASSPSRVVIVNTIYF
>TRBJ2-2|TRBV7-8|once|NA
TGTGCCAGCAGCCCGGACTTTAACACCGGGGAGCTGTTTTTT
CASSPDFNTGELFF
>TRBJ2-3|TRBV5-1|NA|TRBD2
TGCGCCAGCAGCTTCGGACTAGAGACAGATACGCAGTATTTT
CASSFGLETDTQYF
>TRBJ2-7|TRBV30|NA|NA
TGTGCCTGGGCCCTTGGGGGGGAGCAGTACTTC
CAWALGGEQYF
>TRBJ2-1|TRBV27|NA|TRBD2
TGTGCCAGCAGTTTTTTTGGGGATAGCGGGAGGGCCTACAATGAGCAGTTCTTC
CASSFFGDSGRAYNEQFF
>TRBJ2-1|TRBV7-9|NA|NA
TGTGCCAGCACGCCTAGAGTGGGACTCAACTACAATGAGCAGTTCTTC
CASTPRVGLNYNEQFF
>TRBJ1-1|TRBV10-1|few|NA
TGCGCCAGCAGTGAAAGGTGGGGGCAGAACACTGAAGCTTTCTTT
CASSERWGQNTEAFF
>TRBJ1-5|TRBV6-5|NA|NA
TGTGCCAGCAGTTACAAGGGGAATCAGCCCCAGCATTTT
CASSYKGNQPQHF